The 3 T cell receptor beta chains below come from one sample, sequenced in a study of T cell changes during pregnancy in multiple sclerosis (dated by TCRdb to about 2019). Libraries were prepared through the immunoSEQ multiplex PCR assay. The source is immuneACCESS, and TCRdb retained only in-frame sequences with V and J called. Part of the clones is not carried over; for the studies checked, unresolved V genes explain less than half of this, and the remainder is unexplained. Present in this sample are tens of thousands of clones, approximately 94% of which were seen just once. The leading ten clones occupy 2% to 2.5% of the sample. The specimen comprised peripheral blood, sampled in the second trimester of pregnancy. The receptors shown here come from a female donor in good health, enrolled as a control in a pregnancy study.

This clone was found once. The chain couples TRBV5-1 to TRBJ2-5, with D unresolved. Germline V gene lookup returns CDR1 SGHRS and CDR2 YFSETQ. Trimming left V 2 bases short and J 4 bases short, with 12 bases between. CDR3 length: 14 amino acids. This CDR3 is CASSFYSSGETQYF. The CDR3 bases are TGCGCCAGCAGCTTTTATAGTAGTGGAGAGACCCAGTACTTC.

CDR3 in DNA: TGTGCCAGCAGCATCGGACAGGAGCAGTACTTC. Encoded protein: CASSIGQEQYF. The chain employs TRBV7-8 and TRBJ2-7, with a tentative D call TRBD1 (6 bases). The germline V gene encodes CDR1 SGHVS and CDR2 FQNEAQ. Deletions cut 5 bases from V and 7 bases from J, with 9 bases between. The CDR3 length is 11 residues.

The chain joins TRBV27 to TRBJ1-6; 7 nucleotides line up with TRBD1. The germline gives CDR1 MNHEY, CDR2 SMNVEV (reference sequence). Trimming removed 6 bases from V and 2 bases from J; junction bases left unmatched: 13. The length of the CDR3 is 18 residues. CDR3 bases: TGTGCCAGCAGCCTCATCTACAGGGGTTCGACCTATAATTCACCCCTCCACTTT. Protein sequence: CASSLIYRGSTYNSPLHF.